One and the same sample provided the 5 T cell receptor beta chains below, sequenced in a study of metastatic and nonmetastatic thyroid tumors (dated by TCRdb to the early 2020s). No patient had received any treatment before thyroid surgery. The method behind the library was PCR. The sequencer listed for this sample is Illumina HiSeq 4000. The raw public reads went through TCRdb reprocessing: fastp at Q25, MiXCR clone calling, in-frame beta chains kept. Counted in this sample were tens of thousands of clones; around 32% of them appeared once. The top ten clones comprise approximately 30% of the sample. The sequenced material came from blood. All receptors come from a female donor with papillary thyroid cancer or a benign thyroid nodule (not recorded which). Some clones in this sample may be carry-over from other donors' samples.

This clone ranks as medium-sized. The rearrangement links TRBV20-1 to TRBJ2-7, with D possibly being TRBD1 or TRBD2 (5 bases each). The CDR3 has 13 residues. Trimming shortened V by 5 bases and J by 5 bases, and 16 bases separated the two germline ends. CDR1 DFQATT and CDR2 SNEGSKA come from the germline V gene (reference sequence). The CDR3 nucleotides are TGCAGTGCTCCCAGTGGGGGTATCCACGAGCAGTACTTC. Protein sequence: CSAPSGGIHEQYF.

The sample holds many counts of this clone. The gene calls are TRBV5-1 and TRBJ2-2, with D tentatively TRBD1 or TRBD2 (6 bases each). The CDR3 runs 14 residues. Germline V gives CDR1 SGHRS, CDR2 YFSETQ. The ends were cut back, 5 bases at V and 3 bases at J, with 11 bases in the middle. CDR3 coding DNA: TGCGCCAGCAGAGGAGGGGGATACACCGGGGAGCTGTTTTTT. Its translation is CASRGGGYTGELFF.

This clone was seen at least ten times. The rearrangement uses TRBV11-1 and TRBJ2-7; 10 nucleotides line up with TRBD1. V shed 4 bases, J shed 6 bases, and the junction held 12 bases outside the gene matches. This CDR3 region has 16 residues. Germline lookup yields CDR1 SGHAT and CDR2 FQDESV (reference sequence). The CDR3 DNA sequence: TGTGCCAGCAGCTCGTTGGCCGGGACAGGGGTCCCCGAGCAGTACTTC. This translates into CASSSLAGTGVPEQYF.

As for this clone: Relative to the germline gene, one junction end is altered; a read error may explain this. The chain couples TRBV11-2 to TRBJ1-6, with D perhaps matching TRBD1 (6 bases). CDR3 length: 16 amino acids. Germline V CDR1 and CDR2: SGHAT, FQNNGV. CDR3 in amino acids: CSSSLIARTVSSPLHF. CDR3 coding DNA: TGTTCCAGCAGCTTAATCGCCCGGACAGTGAGTTCACCCCTCCACTTT.

This clone was found many times. The chain recombines TRBV19 with TRBJ1-5; no definite D call. The CDR3 covers 16 residues. V lost 3 bases to trimming and J lost 4 bases, with 16 bases between them. CDR1 and CDR2 from the germline V gene are LNHDA and SQIVND (reference sequence). The CDR3 DNA sequence: TGTGCCAGTAGTATGAGGCGCAGGACGGGTAATCAGCCCCAGCATTTT. Translated, it gives CASSMRRRTGNQPQHF. Full variable domain (rest looked up from reference TRBV19 and TRBJ1-5): DGGITQSPKYLFRKEGQNVTLSCEQNLNHDAMYWYRQDPGQGLRLIYYSQIVNDFQKGDIAEGYSVSREKKESFPLTVTSAQKNPTAFYLCASSMRRRTGNQPQHFGDGTRLSIL.